Each of the 25 T cell receptor beta chains below was sequenced from the same sample in a study of T cell repertoires in cytomegalovirus infection. Each CDR3 protein is one row after TCRdb ran MiXCR on the reads. Of fewer than 700,000 distinct CDR3 sequences detected, 20% to 25% appear once; the ten largest clones hold less than 10%. Sequenced input: CD8+ T cells from PBMCs. The receptors here all came from a human donor in good health (CMV status not recorded). Some clones in this sample may be carry-over from other donors' samples.

The rearrangement uses TRBV3-1 and TRBJ2-3; D is ambiguous. Per germline, CDR1 LGHDT and CDR2 YNNKEL (reference sequence). CDR3 size: 14 residues. The V gene lost 0 bases and the J gene lost 6 bases, with 10 bases spanning the gap. The CDR3 here is CASSQDKATDTQYF. In DNA, the CDR3 is TGTGCCAGCAGCCAAGATAAGGCGACGGATACGCAGTATTTT.

The V gene is TRBV6-5, the J gene TRBJ2-1; 10 bases map to TRBD1. CDR1 MNHEY and CDR2 SVGAGI come from the germline V gene. The CDR3 spans 14 residues. Unmatched junction bases numbered 5, after V lost 2 bases and J lost 10 bases. In nucleotides, the CDR3 is TGTGCCAGCAGTTACCTGACAGGGGGCTTCGAGCAGTTCTTC. Translating gives CASSYLTGGFEQFF.

The sample holds a few counts of this clonotype. V is TRBV29-1 and J is TRBJ2-3, with a tentative D call TRBD2 (6 bases). Trimming left V 6 bases short and J 2 bases short, with 18 bases between. This CDR3 region has 15 residues. Germline lookup yields CDR1 SQVTM and CDR2 ANQGSEA. The CDR3 loop reads CSVWEEAGPTDTQYF. CDR3 sequence (DNA): TGCAGCGTCTGGGAGGAAGCTGGACCCACAGATACGCAGTATTTT.

This clonotype has only a few counts. The chain has TRBV10-3 and TRBJ2-2; TRBD2 agrees at 11 bases. The CDR3 totals 17 residues. V gave up 5 bases and J gave up 7 bases; unmatched junction bases: 12. The germline CDR1 and CDR2 sequences are ENHRY and SYGVKD. The CDR3 reads CAISQKASGGMYGELFF. Written as DNA, the CDR3 is TGTGCCATCAGTCAGAAGGCTAGCGGGGGGATGTACGGGGAGCTGTTTTTT.

This clonotype appeared many times. This sequence joins TRBV4-1 and TRBJ2-2, with D tentatively TRBD2 (5 bases). The CDR3 runs 14 residues. CDR1 is MGHRA and CDR2 is YSYEKL in the germline V gene. Trimming pared 4 bases from V and 3 bases from J, leaving 9 bases between. The CDR3 bases are TGCGCCAGCAGCCTGGACTGGGACACCGGGGAGCTGTTTTTT. Translated, it gives CASSLDWDTGELFF.

As to this clonotype: This sequence may be a read error, since a much larger clone differs from it by one base. The chain couples TRBV7-2 to TRBJ2-5; a weak D match, TRBD2 (6 bases). This CDR3 comprises 16 residues. The germline V gene encodes CDR1 SGHTA and CDR2 FQGNSA. Here the CDR3 reads CASSLGRGRLQETRYF. CDR3 coding DNA: TGTGCCAGCAGCTTAGGGCGGGGTCGCCTACAAGAGACCCGGTACTTC.

This clonotype came up many times. J is TRBJ2-2 and V is TRBV28; 7 nucleotides align to TRBD1. The V and J ends lost 5 bases and 14 bases, in that order; junction bases with no gene match: 5. The germline V gene has CDR1 MDHEN and CDR2 SYDVKM. This CDR3 spans 11 amino acids. The CDR3 protein is CASSIGGELFF. The CDR3 bases are TGTGCCAGCAGTATAGGGGGCGAACTGTTTTTT.

This clonotype was found a few times. The chain couples TRBV15 to TRBJ2-7, with 12 bases identical to TRBD1. The germline CDR1 and CDR2 sequences are LNHNV and YYDKDF (reference sequence). With 1 base clipped from V and 1 base from J, the junction kept 8 bases outside the gene matches. CDR3 length: 18 amino acids. In nucleotides, the CDR3 is TGTGCCACCAGCAGAGCGCCGGGACAGGGGGCGAGTTCCTACGAGCAGTACGTC. Its translation is CATSRAPGQGASSYEQYV.

The chain joins TRBV20-1 to TRBJ2-5; D is possibly TRBD1 (6 bases). CDR3 length: 13 residues. V lost 3 bases and J 2 bases, leaving 10 bases between the germline ends. Germline V gene lookup returns CDR1 DFQATT and CDR2 SNEGSKA (reference sequence). CDR3 region: CSARGQNQETQYF. The CDR3 bases are TGCAGTGCTAGGGGACAAAATCAAGAGACCCAGTACTTC.

There are a few counts of this clonotype. This sequence joins TRBV29-1 and TRBJ2-5; D is uncertain. Germline CDR1 and CDR2: SQVTM and ANQGSEA. This CDR3 contains 14 residues. V was pared by 3 bases and J by 1 base, with 12 bases between. CDR3 sequence (DNA): TGCAGCGTTGATGGGTTGGAGATCCAAGAGACCCAGTACTTC. This codes for CSVDGLEIQETQYF.

The table lists this clonotype with many counts. The V and J genes are TRBV7-3 and TRBJ1-2; TRBD1 is a possible D gene (5 bases). In germline, CDR1 is SGHTA, CDR2 FQGTGA. The CDR3 extends over 17 amino acids. V lost 0 bases and J 8 bases, leaving 22 bases between the germline ends. The CDR3 bases are TGTGCCAGCAGCTTAACGTTTAGGGACGGCCCAATCCAAGGCTACACCTTC. It encodes CASSLTFRDGPIQGYTF.

For this clonotype: An end of the junction does not agree with germline; a read error may underlie this. The chain combines TRBV20-1 with TRBJ2-6; a possible D gene is TRBD1 (5 bases). CDR1 and CDR2 from the germline V gene are DFQATT and SNEGSKA (reference sequence). The CDR3 spans 14 residues. CDR3 loop: CSAISRAGTNVLTF. As DNA, the CDR3 is TGCAGTGCTATAAGCAGGGCTGGGACCAACGTCCTGACTTTC.

V and J are TRBV15 and TRBJ1-1; D is unclear. This CDR3 contains 12 residues. Trimming removed 4 bases at V and 7 bases at J, with 10 bases between. Germline V gives CDR1 LNHNV, CDR2 YYDKDF (reference sequence). The CDR3 nucleotides read TGTGCCACCAGCATGATAGGGAGTGAAGCTTTCTTT. This gives the protein CATSMIGSEAFF.

This clonotype was detected only a few times. V gene TRBV28 combines with J gene TRBJ2-2; D possibly matches TRBD1 or TRBD2 (5 bases each). Trimming left V 6 bases short and J 9 bases short, with 11 bases between. Germline assignment: CDR1 MDHEN and CDR2 SYDVKM. This CDR3 contains 12 residues. The CDR3 DNA is TGTGCCAGCAGCCGGGACCGCCGGGAGCTGTTTTTT. As protein: CASSRDRRELFF.

This clonotype has more than one count but fewer than ten. This chain uses TRBV20-1 with TRBJ2-5; TRBD2 might be the D (6 bases). The CDR3 length is 15 residues. From germline, CDR1 is DFQATT and CDR2 SNEGSKA (reference sequence). V shed 0 bases and J shed 0 bases, with 11 bases lying between them. CDR3 in amino acids: CSARDPAGNQETQYF. The CDR3 DNA reads TGCAGTGCTAGAGATCCCGCGGGAAACCAAGAGACCCAGTACTTC.

This clonotype was seen only once. This may be a read error, as it is one base from a much larger clone. The chain's CDR3 is CASSLNKGPADTQYF. The CDR3 region has the DNA TGTGCCAGCAGCTTGAACAAGGGGCCGGCAGATACGCAGTATTTT. The J gene is TRBJ2-3, the V gene TRBV7-2; D may be TRBD1 (5 bases). This CDR3 is 15 amino acids long. The germline CDR1 and CDR2 sequences are SGHTA and FQGNSA. V was clipped by 3 bases and J by 4 bases, with 14 bases between them.

A few counts support this clonotype. The chain employs TRBV25-1 and TRBJ1-4; D is ambiguous. Germline lookup yields CDR1 MGHDK and CDR2 SYGVNS. V lost 4 bases to trimming and J lost 0 bases, with 9 bases between them. This CDR3 is 15 amino acids long. CDR3 sequence reads: CASSGGYATNEKLFF. The DNA of the CDR3 is TGTGCCAGCAGTGGCGGTTATGCAACTAATGAAAAACTGTTTTTT.

There are a few counts of this clonotype. This rearrangement joins TRBV12-3 or TRBV12-4 to TRBJ2-1; 8 bases fit TRBD1. V shed 6 bases and J 8 bases; nucleotides not matched to a gene: 12. CDR3 length equals 15 residues. CDR3 bases: TGTGCCAGCAGCGCCGGGACAGGCAAACTCGATGAGCAGTTCTTC. It translates to CASSAGTGKLDEQFF.

V usage is TRBV28 and J usage is TRBJ2-1; D gene uncertain. The CDR3 loop spans 15 amino acids. V was shortened by 1 base and J by 5 bases, with 12 bases between the two germline ends. Germline CDR1 and CDR2: MDHEN and SYDVKM. CDR3: CASSLSMWADNEQFF. In DNA, the CDR3 is TGTGCCAGCAGTTTATCCATGTGGGCGGACAATGAGCAGTTCTTC.

In this sample, this clonotype turned up many times. The chain combines TRBV28 with TRBJ2-5; D unresolved. The CDR3 is 15 residues long. CDR1 MDHEN and CDR2 SYDVKM come from the germline V gene. The V and J ends lost 8 bases and 2 bases respectively, with 18 bases between them. For the CDR3, the DNA is TGTGCCAGCTCCCTTCTCCGGCAGAGACAAGAGACCCAGTACTTC. This gives the protein CASSLLRQRQETQYF.

The chain has TRBV7-8 and TRBJ2-5; TRBD1 matches at 8 bases. The CDR3 is 17 residues long. V was pared by 3 bases and J by 9 bases, with 18 bases of the junction left unmatched. Germline CDR1 SGHVS, CDR2 FQNEAQ. The CDR3 here is CASSLTLDRDPSWAQYF. CDR3 nucleotide sequence: TGTGCCAGCAGCTTGACCCTGGACAGGGACCCGTCTTGGGCCCAGTACTTC.

Ten or more counts support this clonotype. The chain carries TRBV7-9 and TRBJ2-1; 8 positions match TRBD1. This CDR3 spans 14 amino acids. Germline assignment: CDR1 SEHNR and CDR2 FQNEAQ (reference sequence). Trimming took 2 bases from V and 12 from J; bases not matched to a gene: 9. CDR3 DNA: TGTGCCAGCAGCTTACCGGGACAGGTAAATTTGCAGTTCTTC. Its protein is CASSLPGQVNLQFF.

The DNA for the CDR3 is TGCAGTGCTAGAGGGACAGGGTCCGAGACCCAGTACTTC. It yields the protein CSARGTGSETQYF. This chain uses TRBV20-1 with TRBJ2-5, with 8 bases matching TRBD1. The junction had 3 bases not matched to a gene; V was cut back by 1 base and J by 5 bases. CDR1 is DFQATT and CDR2 is SNEGSKA in the germline V gene (reference sequence). The CDR3 runs 13 residues.

This clonotype was observed a handful of times. This chain joins TRBV4-1 and TRBJ1-1, with TRBD1 as a possible D gene (5 bases). The CDR3 covers 15 residues. Trimming removed 0 bases at V and 10 bases at J, with 18 bases between. In germline, CDR1 is MGHRA, CDR2 YSYEKL. CDR3 DNA: TGCGCCAGCAGCCAAGAACCCCGGACACCCGGGACAGCTTTCTTT. Encoded protein: CASSQEPRTPGTAFF.

The chain is built from TRBV10-3 and TRBJ2-1; 11 bases line up with TRBD2. There are 15 residues in the CDR3. Per germline, CDR1 ENHRY and CDR2 SYGVKD. V lost 7 bases to trimming and J lost 5 bases; unmatched junction nucleotides: 7. CDR3 sequence reads: CAIKDLAGGDNEQFF. The CDR3 coding sequence is TGTGCCATCAAGGATCTAGCGGGGGGTGACAATGAGCAGTTCTTC.